This T cell receptor (beta chain) stems from a study of beta chain features in type 1 diabetes (dated 2018 in TCRdb). In the study overall: Patients and healthy donors did not differ in mean age, gender distribution, total cell number or subset yield. A total of roughly 99 million sorted cells were examined across all samples, and the number of cells per subset was strongly correlated with RNA yield. The study compared the TCRB repertoires of sorted circulating CD4+ T cell subsets in recently diagnosed type 1 diabetes patients with those in matched healthy donors. Regulatory and stem cell-like memory subsets were isolated from only 8 patients and roughly eight healthy donors, whereas naive and central memory subsets came from all 30 or so donors.

General conclusions and limits of the study: PCR may preferentially amplify shorter templates, but because patient and control samples were amplified and corrected together, any resulting skew would affect both groups equally. A moderate but significant shortening of TCRB CDR3 length was observed in type 1 diabetes patients in all four CD4+ subsets. Naive, central memory and regulatory TCRB repertoires appeared to be more alike among patients than among healthy donors. Because cDNA rather than genomic DNA was sequenced, highly expressing activated cells could have been over-represented, although no difference in activation and CD3 levels was found between groups. At VDJ recombination sites, type 1 diabetes patients had fewer insertions and more deleted nucleotides, which implies abnormalities in thymic rearrangement. HLA sub-analyses involved small numbers of individuals, so any influence of HLA type on TCRB rearrangement remained unresolved.

A single peripheral blood draw of around 0.11 L on average was collected from each donor into heparinised tubes. Using a panel that included CD45RO, CCR7, CD25, CD127, CD95 and CD27, naive, central memory, regulatory and stem cell-like memory CD4+ T cells were sorted on a BD FACSAria II. Purity was above 95% for every sorted population. PBMCs were isolated immediately by Lymphoprep density gradient centrifugation and stained directly without culture. So that batch effects would be minimized, each experiment stained and sorted samples in pairs, pairing one healthy donor with one patient. V loses 1 base of germline sequence and J loses 4 bases, and the interval between the two ends is 13 bases. The CDR3 covers 15 residues, taking in both the cysteine and the phenylalanine. Only the CDR3 portion is preserved as DNA: 45 bases, with reading frame beginning at the first base. According to the germline V gene, CDR1 reads MDHEN and CDR2 reads SYDVKM.

The entire isolated RNA was reverse transcribed using the High Capacity cDNA Reverse Transcription Kit, and thus expressed TCRB transcripts were sequenced. Naive, central memory and regulatory T cell samples underwent deep immunoSEQ sequencing, averaging roughly 3.4 million total reads per sample. After sorted cells were lysed in RLT buffer, RNA was extracted with DNase-treated RNeasy Micro or Mini kits, with the choice depending on cell number. To prevent cross-contamination, each cell subset was processed individually, whereas patient and healthy donor samples were processed jointly. Using the immunoSEQ multiplex PCR, TCRB sequences were amplified from cDNA into 87-bp fragments spanning the CDR3 region. Amplicons were sequenced on the Illumina HiSeq platform. The study's processing was this. Synthetic template baselines were used to correct PCR bias computationally, reads within Hamming distance 2 were collapsed together, and singletons that could not be merged were discarded. Reads were aligned to IMGT to assign V, D and J genes, CDR3 length, and insertions or deletions at six rearrangement sites. Clonotype counts were normalized to sorted cell number within each subset before computing true diversity and Gini coefficients with the tcR R package. The overlap coefficient, calculated on TCRB nucleotide sequences, was used to quantify repertoire sharing. Out-of-frame TCRB sequences from naive cells were analyzed to stand in for the pre-selection repertoire. The immuneACCESS repertoire file appears here via TCRdb, limited to in-frame rearrangements. These files lack a portion of the clones; in checked studies, under half of the deficit traces to unresolved V genes, and the cause of the others is not known. V, J and clone size are taken as reported in that table, and D and trimming were inferred from the DNA itself. The sample table records roughly 340,000 clones; 13% of these occur just once. The ten largest clones represent about 0.016% of the sample.

Comment on this clone: Its recognized antigen is unknown. No base quality information exists; no much larger clone differs at one position.

This TCR derives from a woman aged 18-35 years with type 1 diabetes. Sequenced input: naive CD4+ T cells from blood. The cell subset or site tag for this specimen amounts to: true naive CD4+ T cells. The sequence is built from TRBV28 and TRBJ2-5; the best D guess is TRBD2, with 6 bases matching. The nucleotide sequence is TGTGCCAGCAGTTTATATCGGCCCGGGGGAGAGACCCAGTACTTC. This encodes CASSLYRPGGETQYF.